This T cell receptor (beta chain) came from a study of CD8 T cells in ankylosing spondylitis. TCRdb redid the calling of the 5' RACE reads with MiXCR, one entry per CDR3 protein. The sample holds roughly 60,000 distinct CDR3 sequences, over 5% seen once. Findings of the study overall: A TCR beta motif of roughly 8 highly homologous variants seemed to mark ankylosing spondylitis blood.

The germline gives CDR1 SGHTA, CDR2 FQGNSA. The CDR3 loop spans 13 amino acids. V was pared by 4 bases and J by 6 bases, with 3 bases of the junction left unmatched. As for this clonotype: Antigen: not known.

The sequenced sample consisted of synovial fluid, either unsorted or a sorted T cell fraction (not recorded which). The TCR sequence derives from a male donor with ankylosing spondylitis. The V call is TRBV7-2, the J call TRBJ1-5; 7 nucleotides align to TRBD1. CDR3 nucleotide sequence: TGTGCCAGCAGCTCACAGGGGTTTCAGCCCCAGCATTTT. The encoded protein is CASSSQGFQPQHF.